The clone carrying this TCR beta chain was detected ten times or more. The antigen is not known. Germline V gene lookup returns CDR1 SQVTM and CDR2 ANQGSEA. This CDR3 comprises 15 residues. V was shortened by 4 bases and J by 2 bases, with 15 bases between the two germline ends. The data stem from a study of tumor-infiltrating lymphocytes in primary liver carcinoma. From 450 to 550 ng total RNA, TCR beta cDNA was generated with a primer in the constant region. Library construction for TCR beta comprised three nested multiplex PCR rounds performed with slightly modified ARM-PCR. Rounds one and two of PCR, each of roughly 10 cycles, were primed with TRBV1-TRBV30 forward primers and a C-beta reverse primer. TCRdb itself ran the multiplex PCR reads through MiXCR, one entry per CDR3 protein. The sample yields 100,000 to 150,000 distinct CDR3 sequences, 64% seen once. Study-wide results and limits: Tumors reached a significantly greater top-250-clone fraction than blood did (p = 0.039).

Starting material for RNA and DNA co-extraction consisted of about 17-32 mg of unsorted bulk tissue. This TCR was recovered from a woman aged 55-75 years with primary liver carcinoma and hepatitis B virus infection. Sequencing was done on a sample of liver tumor tissue from sampling region 3. Subset here: tumor region T3, left-lateral pole. The rearrangement uses TRBV29-1 and TRBJ1-3; D possibly corresponds to TRBD1 (5 bases). CDR3 sequence (DNA): TGCAGCGTTGCCATTACAGGCCAACCTGGAAACACCATATATTTT. It specifies CSVAITGQPGNTIYF.